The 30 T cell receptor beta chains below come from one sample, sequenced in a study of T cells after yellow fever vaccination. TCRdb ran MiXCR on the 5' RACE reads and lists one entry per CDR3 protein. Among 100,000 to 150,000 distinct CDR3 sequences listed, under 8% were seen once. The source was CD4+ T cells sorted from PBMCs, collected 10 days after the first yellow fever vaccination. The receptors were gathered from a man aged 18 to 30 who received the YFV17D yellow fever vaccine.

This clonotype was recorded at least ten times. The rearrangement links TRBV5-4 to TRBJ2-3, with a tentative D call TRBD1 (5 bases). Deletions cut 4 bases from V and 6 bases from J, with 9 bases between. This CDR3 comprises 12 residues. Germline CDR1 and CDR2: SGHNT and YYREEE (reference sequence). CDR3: CASSPAGDTQYF. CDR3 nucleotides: TGTGCCAGCAGCCCCGCAGGGGATACGCAGTATTTT. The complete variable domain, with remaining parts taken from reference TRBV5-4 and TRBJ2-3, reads ETGVTQSPTHLIKTRGQQVTLRCSSQSGHNTVSWYQQALGQGPQFIFQYYREEENGRGNFPPRFSGLQFPNYSSELNVNALELDDSALYLCASSPAGDTQYFGPGTRLTVL.

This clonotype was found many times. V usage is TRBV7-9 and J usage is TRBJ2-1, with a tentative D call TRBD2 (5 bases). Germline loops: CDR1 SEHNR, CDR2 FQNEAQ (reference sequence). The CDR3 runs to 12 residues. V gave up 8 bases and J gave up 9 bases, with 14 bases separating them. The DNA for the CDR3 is TGTGCCAGCGTAGAAACGGCGGGTGAGCAGTTCTTC. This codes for CASVETAGEQFF.

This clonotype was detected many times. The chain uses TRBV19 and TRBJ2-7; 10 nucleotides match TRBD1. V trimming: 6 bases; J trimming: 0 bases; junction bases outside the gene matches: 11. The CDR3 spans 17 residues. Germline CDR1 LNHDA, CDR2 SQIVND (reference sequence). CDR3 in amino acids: CASSPVSGTGDSYEQYV. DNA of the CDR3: TGTGCCAGTAGCCCTGTCTCCGGGACAGGGGACTCCTACGAGCAGTACGTC.

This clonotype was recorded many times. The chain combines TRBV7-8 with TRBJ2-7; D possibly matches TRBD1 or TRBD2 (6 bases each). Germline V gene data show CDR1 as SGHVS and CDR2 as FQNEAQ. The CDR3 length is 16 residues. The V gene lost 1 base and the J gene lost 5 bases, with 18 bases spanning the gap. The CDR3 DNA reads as TGTGCCAGCAGCTTAGTAGTCCGAGGGGGGCTCAACGAGCAGTACTTC. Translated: CASSLVVRGGLNEQYF.

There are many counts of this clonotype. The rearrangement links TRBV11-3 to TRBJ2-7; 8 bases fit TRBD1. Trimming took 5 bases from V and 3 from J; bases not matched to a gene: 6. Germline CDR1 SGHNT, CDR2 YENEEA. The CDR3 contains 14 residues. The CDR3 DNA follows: TGTGCCAGCAGCCGGACAGGGAATAACTACGAGCAGTACTTC. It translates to CASSRTGNNYEQYF.

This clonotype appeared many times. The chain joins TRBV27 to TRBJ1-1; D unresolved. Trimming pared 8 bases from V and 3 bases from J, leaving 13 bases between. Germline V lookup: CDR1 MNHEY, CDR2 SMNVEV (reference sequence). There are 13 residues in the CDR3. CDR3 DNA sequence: TGTGCCAGCCGGGGAGATTTTTACACTGAAGCTTTCTTT. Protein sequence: CASRGDFYTEAFF.

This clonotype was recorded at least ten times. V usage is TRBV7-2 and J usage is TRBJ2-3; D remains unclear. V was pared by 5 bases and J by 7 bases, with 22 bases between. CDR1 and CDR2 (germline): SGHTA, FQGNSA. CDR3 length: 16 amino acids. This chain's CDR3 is CASSPWPGGGGNTQYF. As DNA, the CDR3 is TGTGCCAGCAGCCCTTGGCCTGGCGGCGGTGGTAATACGCAGTATTTT.

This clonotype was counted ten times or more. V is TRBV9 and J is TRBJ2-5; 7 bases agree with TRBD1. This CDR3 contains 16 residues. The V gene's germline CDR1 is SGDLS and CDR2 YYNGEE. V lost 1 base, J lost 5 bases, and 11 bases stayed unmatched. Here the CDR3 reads CASSVNPQGVMETQYF. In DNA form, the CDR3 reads TGTGCCAGCAGCGTAAATCCCCAGGGGGTAATGGAGACCCAGTACTTC.

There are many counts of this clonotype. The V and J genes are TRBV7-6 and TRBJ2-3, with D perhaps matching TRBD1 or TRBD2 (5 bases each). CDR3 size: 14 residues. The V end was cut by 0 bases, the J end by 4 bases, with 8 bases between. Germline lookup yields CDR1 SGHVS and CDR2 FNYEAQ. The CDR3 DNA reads TGTGCCAGCAGCTTAGCAACGGGACCAGATACGCAGTATTTT. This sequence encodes CASSLATGPDTQYF. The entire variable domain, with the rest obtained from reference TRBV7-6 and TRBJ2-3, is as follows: GAGVSQSPRYKVTKRGQDVALRCDPISGHVSLYWYRQALGQGPEFLTYFNYEAQQDKSGLPNDRFSAERPEGSISTLTIQRTEQRDSAMYRCASSLATGPDTQYFGPGTRLTVL.

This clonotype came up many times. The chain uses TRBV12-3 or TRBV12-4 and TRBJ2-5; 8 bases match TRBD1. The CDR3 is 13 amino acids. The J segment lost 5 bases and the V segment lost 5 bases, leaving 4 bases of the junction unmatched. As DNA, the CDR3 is TGTGCCAGCAGTCCGGGACAGGTTGAGACCCAGTACTTC. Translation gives CASSPGQVETQYF.

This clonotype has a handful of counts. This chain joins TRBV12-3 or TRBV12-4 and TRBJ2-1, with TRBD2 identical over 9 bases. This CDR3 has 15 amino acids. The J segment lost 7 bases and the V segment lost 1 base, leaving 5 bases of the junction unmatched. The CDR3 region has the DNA TGTGCCAGCAGTTTAGTGGCTAGCGGGGCTAATGAGCAGTTCTTC. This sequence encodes CASSLVASGANEQFF.

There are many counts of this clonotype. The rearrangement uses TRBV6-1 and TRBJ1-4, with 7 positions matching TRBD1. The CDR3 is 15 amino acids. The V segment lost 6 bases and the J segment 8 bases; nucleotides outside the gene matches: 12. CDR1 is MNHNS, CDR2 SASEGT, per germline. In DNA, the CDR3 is TGTGCCAGCAGCCGAACGACAGGGAAATACGAAAAACTGTTTTTT. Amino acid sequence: CASSRTTGKYEKLFF.

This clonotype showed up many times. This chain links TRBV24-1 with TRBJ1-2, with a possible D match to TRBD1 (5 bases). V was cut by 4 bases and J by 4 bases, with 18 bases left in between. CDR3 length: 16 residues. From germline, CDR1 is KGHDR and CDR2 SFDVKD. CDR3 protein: CATSDQHGAGSYGYTF. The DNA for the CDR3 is TGTGCCACCAGTGACCAACACGGGGCAGGTTCCTATGGCTACACCTTC.

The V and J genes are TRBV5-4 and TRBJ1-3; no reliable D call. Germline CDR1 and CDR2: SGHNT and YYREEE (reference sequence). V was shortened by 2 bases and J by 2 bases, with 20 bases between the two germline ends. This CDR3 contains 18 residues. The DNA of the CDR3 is TGTGCCAGCAGCTTCAAAAAGCGAGGGCTCGCCCCTGGAAACACCATATATTTT. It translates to CASSFKKRGLAPGNTIYF. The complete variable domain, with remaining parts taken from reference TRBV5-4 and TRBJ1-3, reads ETGVTQSPTHLIKTRGQQVTLRCSSQSGHNTVSWYQQALGQGPQFIFQYYREEENGRGNFPPRFSGLQFPNYSSELNVNALELDDSALYLCASSFKKRGLAPGNTIYFGEGSWLTVV.

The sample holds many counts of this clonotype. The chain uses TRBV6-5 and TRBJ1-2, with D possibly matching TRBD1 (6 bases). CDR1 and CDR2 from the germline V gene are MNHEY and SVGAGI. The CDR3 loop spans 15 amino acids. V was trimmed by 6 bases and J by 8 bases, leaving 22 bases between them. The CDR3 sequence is CASSHPSGASGGYTF. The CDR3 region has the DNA TGTGCCAGCAGCCACCCCTCGGGGGCGTCGGGGGGCTACACCTTC.

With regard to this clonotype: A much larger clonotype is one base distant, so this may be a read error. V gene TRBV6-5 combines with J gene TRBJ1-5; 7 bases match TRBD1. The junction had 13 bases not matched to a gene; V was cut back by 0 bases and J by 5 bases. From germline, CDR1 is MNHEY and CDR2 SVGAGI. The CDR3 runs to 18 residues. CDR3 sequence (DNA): TGTGCCAGCAGTTACTCGAGGGGGCAGGGGAGCCTCCATCAGCCCCAGCATTTT. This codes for CASSYSRGQGSLHQPQHF.

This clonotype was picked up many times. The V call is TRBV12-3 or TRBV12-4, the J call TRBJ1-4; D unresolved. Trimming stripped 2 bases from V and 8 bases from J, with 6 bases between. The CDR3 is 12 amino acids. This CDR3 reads CASSLRPEKLFF. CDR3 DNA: TGTGCCAGCAGTTTAAGACCCGAAAAACTGTTTTTT.

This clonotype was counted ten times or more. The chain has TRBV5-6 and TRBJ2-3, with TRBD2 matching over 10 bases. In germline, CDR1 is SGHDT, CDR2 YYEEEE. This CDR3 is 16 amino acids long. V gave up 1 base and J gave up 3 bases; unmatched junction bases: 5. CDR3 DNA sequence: TGTGCCAGCAGCTTGAGGACTAGCGGATTAACAGATACGCAGTATTTT. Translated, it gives CASSLRTSGLTDTQYF.

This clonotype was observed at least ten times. DNA of the CDR3: TGCAGTGCGGGACGGCGCTCTAATGAAAAACTGTTTTTT. This encodes CSAGRRSNEKLFF. The rearrangement uses TRBV20-1 and TRBJ1-4, with D perhaps matching TRBD1 (5 bases). CDR1 DFQATT and CDR2 SNEGSKA come from the germline V gene (reference sequence). This CDR3 has 13 amino acids. Between the trimmed V and J ends, which lost 6 bases and 3 bases, there was a span of 11 bases.

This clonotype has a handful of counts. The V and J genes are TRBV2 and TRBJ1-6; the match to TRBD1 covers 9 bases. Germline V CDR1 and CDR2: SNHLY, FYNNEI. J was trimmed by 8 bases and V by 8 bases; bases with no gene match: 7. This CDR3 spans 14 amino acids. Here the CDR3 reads CASATGTGYSPLHF. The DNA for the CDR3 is TGTGCCAGCGCAACCGGGACAGGGTATTCACCCCTCCACTTT.

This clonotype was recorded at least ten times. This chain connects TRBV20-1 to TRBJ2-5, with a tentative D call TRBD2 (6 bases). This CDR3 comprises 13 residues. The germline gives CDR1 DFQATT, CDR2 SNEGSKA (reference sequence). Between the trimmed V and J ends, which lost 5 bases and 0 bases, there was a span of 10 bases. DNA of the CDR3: TGCAGTGCTGATAGCGGAAACCAAGAGACCCAGTACTTC. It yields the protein CSADSGNQETQYF.

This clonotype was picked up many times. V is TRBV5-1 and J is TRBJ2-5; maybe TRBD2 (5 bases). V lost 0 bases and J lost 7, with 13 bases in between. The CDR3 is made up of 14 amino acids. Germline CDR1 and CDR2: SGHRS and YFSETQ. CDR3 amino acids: CASSLDRGEGTQYF. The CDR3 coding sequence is TGCGCCAGCAGCTTGGACCGGGGTGAGGGGACCCAGTACTTC.

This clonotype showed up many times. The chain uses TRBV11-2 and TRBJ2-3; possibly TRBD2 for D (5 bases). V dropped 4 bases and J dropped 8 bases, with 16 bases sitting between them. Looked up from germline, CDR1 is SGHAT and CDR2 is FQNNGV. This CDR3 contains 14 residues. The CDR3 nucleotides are TGTGCCAGCAGCTCACCCCGCGGCCGGGGTACGCAGTATTTT. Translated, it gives CASSSPRGRGTQYF.

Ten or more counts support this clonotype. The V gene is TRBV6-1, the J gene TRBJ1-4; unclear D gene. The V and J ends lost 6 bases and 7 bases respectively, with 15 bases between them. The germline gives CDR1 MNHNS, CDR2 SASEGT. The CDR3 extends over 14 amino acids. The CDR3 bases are TGTGCCAGCAGACTTACAGTGATCTCTGAAAAACTGTTTTTT. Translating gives CASRLTVISEKLFF.

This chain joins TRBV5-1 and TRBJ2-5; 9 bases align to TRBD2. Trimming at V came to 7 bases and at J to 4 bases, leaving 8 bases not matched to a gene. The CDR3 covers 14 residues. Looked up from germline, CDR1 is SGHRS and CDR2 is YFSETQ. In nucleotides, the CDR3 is TGCGCCAGCTGCGCGGGGGGGATCGGAGAGACCCAGTACTTC. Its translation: CASCAGGIGETQYF.

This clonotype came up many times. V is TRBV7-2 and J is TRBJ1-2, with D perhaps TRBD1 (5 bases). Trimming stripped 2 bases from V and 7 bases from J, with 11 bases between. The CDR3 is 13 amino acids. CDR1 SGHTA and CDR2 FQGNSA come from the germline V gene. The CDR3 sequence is CASSLSRGVGYTF. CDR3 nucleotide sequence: TGTGCCAGCAGCTTAAGTCGGGGGGTTGGCTACACCTTC.

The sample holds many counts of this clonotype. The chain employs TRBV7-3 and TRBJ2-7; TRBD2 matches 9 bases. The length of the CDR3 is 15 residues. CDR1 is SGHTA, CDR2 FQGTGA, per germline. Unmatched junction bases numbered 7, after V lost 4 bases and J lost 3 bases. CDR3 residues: CASSSSGGPLYEQYF. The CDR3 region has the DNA TGTGCCAGCAGCTCCAGCGGGGGGCCTCTCTACGAGCAGTACTTC.

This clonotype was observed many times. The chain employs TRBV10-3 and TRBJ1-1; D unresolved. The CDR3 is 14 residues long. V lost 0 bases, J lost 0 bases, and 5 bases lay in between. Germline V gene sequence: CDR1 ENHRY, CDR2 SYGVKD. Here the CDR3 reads CAISESTVNTEAFF. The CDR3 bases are TGTGCCATCAGTGAGTCGACGGTGAACACTGAAGCTTTCTTT.

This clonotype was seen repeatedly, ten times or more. The CDR3: CASSPFGVVATDTQYF. The CDR3 DNA follows: TGTGCCAGCTCGCCTTTCGGGGTGGTTGCCACAGATACGCAGTATTTT. The chain employs TRBV18 and TRBJ2-3; D may be TRBD2 (5 bases). Trimming shortened V by 6 bases and J by 2 bases, and 18 bases separated the two germline ends. CDR3 length: 16 amino acids. Germline CDR1 reads KGHSH; CDR2 reads LQKENI.

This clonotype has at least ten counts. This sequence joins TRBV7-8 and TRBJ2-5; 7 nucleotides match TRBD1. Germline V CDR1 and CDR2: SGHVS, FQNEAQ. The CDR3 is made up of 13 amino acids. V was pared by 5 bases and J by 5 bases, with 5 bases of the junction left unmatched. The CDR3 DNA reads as TGTGCCAGCAGCCTCCAACAGGGGGAGACCCAGTACTTC. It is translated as CASSLQQGETQYF.